This T cell receptor beta chain derives from a study of OX40 agonist ivuxolimab in advanced cancers. Using immunoSEQ multiplex PCR, the repertoire was profiled, and TCRdb retains in-frame clones only, with some absent. This sample has about 70,000 clones, with roughly three quarters found just once. The source was CD4+ or CD8+ T cells sorted from blood, collected in a trial of the OX40 agonist ivuxolimab. This clonotype originated in an adult with an advanced solid tumor such as melanoma, head and neck, liver or kidney cancer.

The CDR3 is CASSRGAMPNEKLFF. CDR3 DNA: TGCGCCAGCAGCCGGGGGGCGATGCCTAATGAAAAACTGTTTTTT. The J gene is TRBJ1-4, the V gene TRBV4-3, with D perhaps TRBD1 (6 bases). The CDR3 spans 15 residues. The germline V and J ends were trimmed by 4 bases and 3 bases, with 12 bases remaining between them. Germline lookup yields CDR1 LGHNA and CDR2 YSLEER.